These 20 T cell receptor beta chains came from one sample sequenced in a study of T cell responses to AZD1222 COVID-19 vaccine. Sequenced by immunoSEQ multiplex PCR; TCRdb stores in-frame clones only, minus some. This sample has around 110,000 clones, with approximately 85% found just once. Sequenced material: peripheral blood, taken on day 0 of MenACWY control vaccination. The receptors originated from an adult in good health.

The genes are TRBV27 and TRBJ1-2; no clear D gene. The CDR3 is 15 amino acids. The V gene's germline CDR1 is MNHEY and CDR2 SMNVEV (reference sequence). V was shortened by 1 base and J by 2 bases, with 11 bases between the two germline ends. The CDR3 nucleotides read TGTGCCAGCAGTTTATATAGGGCAAGCAACTATGGCTACACCTTC. Translating gives CASSLYRASNYGYTF.

This chain connects TRBV4-1 to TRBJ2-2; weak D call: TRBD1 (6 bases). CDR1 is MGHRA, CDR2 YSYEKL, per germline. V gave up 5 bases and J gave up 2 bases, with 15 bases separating them. The CDR3 is 16 amino acids. CDR3 in amino acids: CASSLWDTTNTGELFF. As DNA, the CDR3 is TGCGCCAGCAGCTTGTGGGACACAACTAACACCGGGGAGCTGTTTTTT.

The V gene is TRBV28, the J gene TRBJ1-1, with 7 bases matching TRBD1. This CDR3 contains 16 residues. Looked up from germline, CDR1 is MDHEN and CDR2 is SYDVKM. V was pared by 6 bases and J by 3 bases, with 13 bases of the junction left unmatched. The CDR3 protein is CASSQSRGWGDTEAFF. The CDR3 DNA reads TGTGCCAGCAGCCAAAGCAGGGGGTGGGGTGACACTGAAGCTTTCTTT.

The chain uses TRBV10-1 and TRBJ2-7; D remains unclear. V lost 0 bases, J lost 2 bases, and 17 bases lay in between. The CDR3 runs 17 residues. CDR1 WNHNN and CDR2 SYGVQD come from the germline V gene (reference sequence). CDR3 DNA sequence: TGCGCCAGCAGTGAGTCAGGGCTGGGGAACCGACCCTACGAGCAGTACTTC. Protein product: CASSESGLGNRPYEQYF.

The gene calls are TRBV12-5 and TRBJ2-2; perhaps TRBD2 as D (6 bases). The CDR3 consists of 18 residues. Germline V gene sequence: CDR1 LGHNT, CDR2 FRNRAP. V lost 6 bases to trimming and J lost 0 bases, with 20 bases between them. The CDR3 nucleotides read TGTGCTAGTGGAATAGGCGTGGGACGGACTACGAACACCGGGGAGCTGTTTTTT. It specifies CASGIGVGRTTNTGELFF.

The sample holds many counts of this clone. The CDR3 region is CASSSGTGVHEQYF. The CDR3 DNA is TGTGCCAGCAGCTCTGGGACAGGGGTCCACGAGCAGTACTTC. The rearrangement uses TRBV7-9 and TRBJ2-7; 10 bases map to TRBD1. This CDR3 region has 14 residues. Unmatched junction bases numbered 5, after V lost 4 bases and J lost 5 bases. Looked up from germline, CDR1 is SEHNR and CDR2 is FQNEAQ (reference sequence).

The chain couples TRBV7-2 to TRBJ2-3; no reliable D call. Trimming removed 1 base from V and 0 bases from J, with 5 bases in between. The CDR3 runs to 14 residues. Germline V gives CDR1 SGHTA, CDR2 FQGNSA. DNA for the CDR3: TGTGCCAGCAGCTTAGGACAAAGCACAGATACGCAGTATTTT. This encodes CASSLGQSTDTQYF.

This clone was counted a single time. The V gene is TRBV9, the J gene TRBJ2-7; the match to TRBD2 covers 8 bases. The germline V gene has CDR1 SGDLS and CDR2 YYNGEE. After removal of 4 bases from V and 2 bases from J, the junction contained 5 bases not matched to a gene. The CDR3 runs 14 residues. CDR3 residues: CASSSLSGTYEQYF. For the CDR3, the DNA is TGTGCCAGCAGCAGTCTTAGCGGGACCTACGAGCAGTACTTC.

This chain's CDR3 is CASSEGGALSYEQYF. CDR3 in DNA: TGTGCCAGCAGCGAGGGGGGGGCCCTCTCCTACGAGCAGTACTTC. The chain employs TRBV9 and TRBJ2-7; perhaps TRBD2 as D (7 bases). This CDR3 is built from 15 residues. Trimming removed 3 bases at V and 0 bases at J, with 13 bases between. Germline lookup yields CDR1 SGDLS and CDR2 YYNGEE.

The V gene is TRBV27, the J gene TRBJ1-1; 8 positions match TRBD1. V shed 5 bases and J 4 bases; nucleotides not matched to a gene: 3. The CDR3 is 13 residues long. The germline gives CDR1 MNHEY, CDR2 SMNVEV (reference sequence). The CDR3 DNA follows: TGTGCCAGCAGTATCACAGGGGGCACTGAAGCTTTCTTT. Protein: CASSITGGTEAFF.

This sequence joins TRBV6-5 and TRBJ1-1; D is perhaps TRBD1 (5 bases). The CDR3 covers 13 residues. From germline, CDR1 is MNHEY and CDR2 SVGAGI. V dropped 4 bases and J dropped 6 bases, with 12 bases sitting between them. In nucleotides, the CDR3 is TGTGCCAGCAGTTGGGACGGAGAGGCTGAAGCTTTCTTT. Translating it yields CASSWDGEAEAFF.

The chain recombines TRBV4-1 with TRBJ2-2, with D tentatively TRBD1 (6 bases). Between the trimmed V and J ends, which lost 0 bases and 3 bases, there was a span of 11 bases. Germline lookup yields CDR1 MGHRA and CDR2 YSYEKL. This CDR3 region has 16 residues. The CDR3 sequence: CASSQEDRWYTGELFF. CDR3 DNA sequence: TGCGCCAGCAGCCAAGAAGACAGGTGGTACACCGGGGAGCTGTTTTTT.

The CDR3 DNA sequence: TGCGCCAGCAGCCCATTAGGACAGACAGATTCCGGGGAGCTGTTTTTT. Translated, it gives CASSPLGQTDSGELFF. This chain links TRBV4-1 with TRBJ2-2, with a possible D match to TRBD1 (6 bases). Trimming removed 4 bases from V and 6 bases from J, with 18 bases in between. This CDR3 has 16 amino acids. Germline loops: CDR1 MGHRA, CDR2 YSYEKL.

This rearrangement joins TRBV14 to TRBJ1-1, with D unresolved. Looked up from germline, CDR1 is SGHDN and CDR2 is FVKESK. V lost 4 bases and J 2 bases, leaving 8 bases between the germline ends. This CDR3 has 13 amino acids. The CDR3 reads CASSLSRNTEAFF. Here the CDR3 DNA reads TGTGCCAGCAGCCTGTCTAGAAACACTGAAGCTTTCTTT.

The chain carries TRBV21-1 and TRBJ1-3; the table names TRBD1, a call not compared with the DNA. TRBV21-1 is marked as a pseudogene. The CDR3 runs 16 residues. The CDR3 reads CASSKPAGATGNTIYF. CDR3 coding DNA: TGTGCCAGCAGCAAGCCCGCAGGGGCGACTGGAAACACCATATATTTT.

V gene TRBV9 combines with J gene TRBJ2-7, with a tentative D call TRBD2 (5 bases). This CDR3 is 15 amino acids long. V was shortened by 0 bases and J by 2 bases, with 12 bases between the two germline ends. Germline values: CDR1 SGDLS, CDR2 YYNGEE. The CDR3 sequence: CASSVGEGKPYEQYF. DNA for the CDR3: TGTGCCAGCAGCGTAGGTGAGGGAAAGCCCTACGAGCAGTACTTC.

V is TRBV15 and J is TRBJ2-7, with D maybe TRBD1 (6 bases). This CDR3 comprises 15 residues. Trimming stripped 0 bases from V and 2 bases from J, with 11 bases between. Germline V gene lookup returns CDR1 LNHNV and CDR2 YYDKDF (reference sequence). The CDR3 sequence is CATSREAQGPYEQYF. CDR3 coding DNA: TGTGCCACCAGCAGAGAGGCACAGGGCCCCTACGAGCAGTACTTC.

The rearrangement uses TRBV7-3 and TRBJ2-3; D gene ambiguous. The V gene's germline CDR1 is SGHTA and CDR2 FQGTGA. V was trimmed by 5 bases and J by 4 bases, leaving 13 bases between them. The CDR3 is 14 amino acids. The CDR3 DNA reads as TGTGCCAGCAGCGCCGACCGAGGTGCAGATACGCAGTATTTT. Its translation: CASSADRGADTQYF.

V and J are TRBV28 and TRBJ1-2; no clear D gene. Germline lookup yields CDR1 MDHEN and CDR2 SYDVKM. The V and J ends lost 6 bases and 6 bases respectively, with 14 bases between them. The CDR3 is 13 amino acids. CDR3 in DNA: TGTGCCAGCAGCCGCATCGGGATAGATGGCTACACCTTC. Its translation is CASSRIGIDGYTF.

V is TRBV4-1 and J is TRBJ2-3, with a possible D match to TRBD2 (5 bases). The CDR3 loop spans 15 amino acids. The germline V and J ends were trimmed by 6 bases and 4 bases, with 17 bases remaining between them. The germline CDR1 and CDR2 sequences are MGHRA and YSYEKL. CDR3 loop: CASRTRDGGPDTQYF. DNA for the CDR3: TGCGCCAGCAGAACTAGGGATGGAGGCCCAGATACGCAGTATTTT.